This TCR beta chain was sequenced for a study of cytotoxic CD8 clonotypes in ibrutinib-treated CLL. On the study more broadly: Responses comprised 25 or so partial and 2 complete; at median roughly 66 months, approximately 14 remained remitted and about twelve progressed. Each sample contained, on average, roughly 280,000 productive templates and 75,000 to 100,000 productive rearrangements. Study-wide results and caveats: Public clonotypes showed up rarely, and on treatment they shrank or held steady. At baseline, clonality was higher than in age-matched healthy donors and correlated with CD8+ counts.

The method was immunoSEQ multiplex PCR; TCRdb's version includes in-frame clones alone and lacks a portion of them. Of hundreds of thousands of clones listed, under 75% are singletons. Germline CDR1 SGDLS, CDR2 YYNGEE. Trimming removed 0 bases from V and 9 bases from J, with 13 bases in between. The CDR3 extends over 14 amino acids. On this clone: The antigen remains unidentified.

This clonotype was obtained from a human donor with chronic lymphocytic leukemia. Sequenced material: PBMCs, taken after 24 months of ibrutinib treatment. The chain uses TRBV9 and TRBJ1-5, with D possibly matching TRBD1 (5 bases). The CDR3 loop is CASSVGGPLAPQHF. CDR3 DNA sequence: TGTGCCAGCAGCGTAGGGGGCCCCTTGGCGCCCCAGCATTTT.